Each of the 15 T cell receptor beta chains below was sequenced from the same sample in a study of cytomegalovirus exposure and HLA in healthy donors. A multiplex PCR was run with 60 Vbeta primers and 13 Jbeta primers. Method: immunoSEQ multiplex PCR; TCRdb's copy keeps in-frame clones and lacks some. The sample contains roughly 220,000 clones, 60% to 80% of which appear only once. The sequenced sample consisted of PBMCs. The receptor source for this set is a woman aged 25 to 45 in good health and CMV-seronegative.

This chain uses TRBV5-5 with TRBJ2-1, with 9 bases identical to TRBD2. The CDR3 length is 15 residues. CDR1 and CDR2 (germline): SGHKS, YYEKEE (reference sequence). V lost 1 base, J lost 6 bases, and 5 bases stayed unmatched. CDR3 in amino acids: CASSLRSGGFNEQFF. In nucleotides, the CDR3 is TGTGCCAGCAGCTTGAGGAGCGGGGGGTTCAATGAGCAGTTCTTC.

The chain joins TRBV15 to TRBJ1-2, with D unclear. Germline CDR1 is LNHNV and CDR2 is YYDKDF (reference sequence). Trimming removed 4 bases from V and 10 bases from J, with 19 bases in between. This CDR3 is 14 amino acids long. The CDR3 DNA follows: TGTGCCACCAGCACGAGGCAGTACCCTATGGACTACACCTTC. This sequence encodes CATSTRQYPMDYTF. The whole variable domain, filled in from reference TRBV15 and TRBJ1-2, reads DAMVIQNPRYQVTQFGKPVTLSCSQTLNHNVMYWYQQKSSQAPKLLFHYYDKDFNNEADTPDNFQSRRPNTSFCFLDIRSPGLGDTAMYLCATSTRQYPMDYTFGSGTRLTVV.

A single count supports this clone. This chain uses TRBV5-4 with TRBJ1-1, with TRBD1 matching 8 bases. This CDR3 contains 16 residues. In germline, CDR1 is SGHNT, CDR2 YYREEE (reference sequence). J gave up 2 bases and V 5 bases, and 11 bases lay outside the gene matches. This CDR3 is CASRQRPGQVNTEAFF. The CDR3 nucleotides read TGTGCCAGCAGGCAACGACCGGGACAGGTAAACACTGAAGCTTTCTTT. Full variable domain (rest looked up from reference TRBV5-4 and TRBJ1-1): ETGVTQSPTHLIKTRGQQVTLRCSSQSGHNTVSWYQQALGQGPQFIFQYYREEENGRGNFPPRFSGLQFPNYSSELNVNALELDDSALYLCASRQRPGQVNTEAFFGQGTRLTVV.

The genes are TRBV30 and TRBJ2-1; a possible D gene is TRBD2 (5 bases). The CDR3 is made up of 14 amino acids. From germline, CDR1 is GTSNPN and CDR2 SVGIG (reference sequence). V was cut by 0 bases and J by 3 bases, with 9 bases left in between. CDR3 sequence: CAWSVPADYNEQFF. The CDR3 region has the DNA TGTGCCTGGAGTGTGCCAGCGGACTACAATGAGCAGTTCTTC.

This sequence joins TRBV2 and TRBJ1-2, with 9 bases matching TRBD1. This CDR3 has 16 amino acids. Germline CDR1 and CDR2: SNHLY and FYNNEI. V shed 7 bases, J shed 6 bases, and the junction held 15 bases outside the gene matches. The CDR3 DNA follows: TGTGCCAGCAAGCAGGACAGGGGACTTAATAGGGATGGCTACACCTTC. Its protein is CASKQDRGLNRDGYTF.

The chain uses TRBV7-2 and TRBJ2-2, with 10 positions matching TRBD2. There are 16 residues in the CDR3. V lost 5 bases, J lost 3 bases, and 6 bases stayed unmatched. Germline loops: CDR1 SGHTA, CDR2 FQGNSA. CDR3 residues: CASSPLAGGYTGELFF. The CDR3 DNA is TGTGCCAGCAGCCCCTTAGCGGGGGGATACACCGGGGAGCTGTTTTTT.

This sequence joins TRBV6-5 and TRBJ1-6; the match to TRBD1 covers 11 bases. The germline CDR1 and CDR2 sequences are MNHEY and SVGAGI. Trimming at V came to 2 bases and at J to 14 bases, leaving 11 bases not matched to a gene. The length of the CDR3 is 16 residues. This CDR3 reads CASSYKRGQGGRSLHF. Here the CDR3 DNA reads TGTGCCAGCAGTTACAAGCGGGGACAGGGGGGGAGGTCCCTCCACTTT.

This sequence joins TRBV6-1 and TRBJ1-1, with a possible D match to TRBD1 (6 bases). Deletions cut 4 bases from V and 0 bases from J, with 12 bases between. Germline values: CDR1 MNHNS, CDR2 SASEGT. The CDR3 length is 15 residues. DNA of the CDR3: TGTGCCAGCAGTGTCACAGGGAGGGTGAACACTGAAGCTTTCTTT. Its protein product is CASSVTGRVNTEAFF.

This clone was counted a few times. A junction boundary mismatches the germline segment, possibly from a read error. The chain carries TRBV4-1 and TRBJ2-5; 10 nucleotides align to TRBD2. The CDR3 covers 18 residues. CDR1 and CDR2 from the germline V gene are MGHRA and YSYEKL. The CDR3 reads CASSQAYSSGGTQGTQYF. CDR3 bases: TGCGCCAGCAGCCAAGCTTATTCTAGCGGGGGCACCCAAGGGACCCAGTACTTC.

In DNA, the CDR3 is TGTGCCAGCAGTGAACCTAGCGGAGCTGTGGCAGATACGCAGTATTTT. Amino acid sequence: CASSEPSGAVADTQYF. V usage is TRBV6-1 and J usage is TRBJ2-3; 7 positions agree with TRBD2. V gave up 2 bases and J gave up 4 bases; unmatched junction bases: 9. The length of the CDR3 is 16 residues. From germline, CDR1 is MNHNS and CDR2 SASEGT.

This clone was found a few times. The chain employs TRBV2 and TRBJ2-2, with TRBD2 identical over 7 bases. CDR3 length: 15 amino acids. Trimming cost V 5 bases and J 3 bases; bases outside gene matches: 6. CDR1 is SNHLY, CDR2 FYNNEI, per germline. Here the CDR3 reads CASSPRGSDTGELFF. Written as DNA, the CDR3 is TGTGCCAGCAGTCCGCGGGGGTCGGACACCGGGGAGCTGTTTTTT. Based on the CDR3 plus reference TRBV2 and TRBJ2-2, the full variable domain is EPEVTQTPSHQVTQMGQEVILRCVPISNHLYFYWYRQILGQKVEFLVSFYNNEISEKSEIFDDQFSVERPDGSNFTLKIRSTKLEDSAMYFCASSPRGSDTGELFFGEGSRLTVL.

In DNA form, the CDR3 reads TGTGCCAGCATCGCCGGGGATGGCTACACCTTC. Residues: CASIAGDGYTF. The chain combines TRBV7-9 with TRBJ1-2; D is unresolved. Germline assignment: CDR1 SEHNR and CDR2 FQNEAQ (reference sequence). The CDR3 length is 11 residues. V lost 7 bases, J lost 6 bases, and 9 bases lay in between.

The DNA of the CDR3 is TGTGCCAGCAACCCATTGGGACAGGAGGGTGAAAAACTGTTTTTT. Protein: CASNPLGQEGEKLFF. This chain links TRBV7-2 with TRBJ1-4; 8 nucleotides line up with TRBD1. Germline CDR1 and CDR2: SGHTA and FQGNSA. After removal of 7 bases from V and 7 bases from J, the junction contained 11 bases not matched to a gene. The length of the CDR3 is 15 residues.

The chain employs TRBV6-4 and TRBJ1-2; D is possibly TRBD1 (6 bases). The CDR3 has 12 residues. V gave up 11 bases and J gave up 4 bases, with 14 bases separating them. CDR1 and CDR2 (germline): MRHNA, SNTAGT. Written as DNA, the CDR3 is TGTGCCGGAATTGTAGGGGGCTATGGCTACACCTTC. It encodes CAGIVGGYGYTF.

This chain uses TRBV6-6 with TRBJ1-1; TRBD1 might be the D (6 bases). V shed 4 bases and J shed 10 bases, with 19 bases lying between them. Germline values: CDR1 MNHNY, CDR2 SVGAGI (reference sequence). The CDR3 spans 14 residues. CDR3 in amino acids: CASSSTSGGAGAFF. For the CDR3, the DNA is TGTGCCAGCAGTTCCACCTCTGGGGGCGCGGGAGCTTTCTTT.